This T cell receptor beta chain was recovered during a study of T cells in Graves' hyperthyroidism and ophthalmopathy. This clonotype was seen ten or more times. The investigators amplified TCR beta CDR3 regions from RNA transcripts. Initially, a first-round RT-PCR of the TCR CDR3 employed the HTBI primer set. TCRdb fed the multiplex PCR reads into MiXCR, producing one record per CDR3 protein. Of under 300,000 distinct CDR3 sequences listed, roughly 15% are singletons. The CDR3 has 16 residues. J gave up 4 bases and V 3 bases, and 7 bases lay outside the gene matches. Germline V gives CDR1 SGHAT, CDR2 FQNNGV.

What was sequenced was blood. This clonotype originated in a woman aged 40 to 50 with Graves' hyperthyroidism that later progressed to Graves' ophthalmopathy. The chain links TRBV11-2 to TRBJ2-3, with TRBD2 matching 10 bases. CDR3 residues: CASSFLLAGSADTQYF. CDR3 nucleotide sequence: TGTGCCAGCAGCTTCCTACTAGCGGGAAGTGCAGATACGCAGTATTTT.